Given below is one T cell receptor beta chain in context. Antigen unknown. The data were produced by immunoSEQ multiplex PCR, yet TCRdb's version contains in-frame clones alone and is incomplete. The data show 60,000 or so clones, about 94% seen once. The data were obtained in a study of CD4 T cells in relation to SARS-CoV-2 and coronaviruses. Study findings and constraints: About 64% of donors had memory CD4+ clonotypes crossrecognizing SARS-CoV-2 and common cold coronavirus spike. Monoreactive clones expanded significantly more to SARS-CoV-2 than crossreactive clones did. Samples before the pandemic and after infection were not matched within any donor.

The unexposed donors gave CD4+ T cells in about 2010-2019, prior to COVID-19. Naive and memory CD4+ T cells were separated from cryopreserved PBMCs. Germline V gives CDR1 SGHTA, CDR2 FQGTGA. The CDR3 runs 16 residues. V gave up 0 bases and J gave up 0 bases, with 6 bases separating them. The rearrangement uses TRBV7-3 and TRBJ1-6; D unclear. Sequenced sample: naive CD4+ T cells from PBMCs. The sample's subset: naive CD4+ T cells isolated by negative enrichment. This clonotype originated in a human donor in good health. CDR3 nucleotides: TGTGCCAGCAGCTTAACAGGGAGCTCCTATAATTCACCCCTCCACTTT. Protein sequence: CASSLTGSSYNSPLHF.